The source of this T cell receptor (beta chain) is a study of cytotoxic CD8 clonotypes in ibrutinib-treated CLL. About the research overall: Complete response was seen in 2 patients and partial in roughly 25; around twelve progressed and roughly 15 stayed remitted after a median around 68 months. The study recorded mean values of almost 260,000 productive templates and tens of thousands of productive rearrangements per sample.

Germline lookup yields CDR1 LNHDA and CDR2 SQIVND (reference sequence). The CDR3 extends over 11 amino acids. V was cut by 2 bases and J by 6 bases, with 4 bases left in between. A 1 in 200,000 to 1 in 1 million T cell depth was the sequencing target. The method was immunoSEQ multiplex PCR; TCRdb's version includes in-frame clones alone and lacks a portion of them. The sample contains 100,000 or so clones, about 58% of which appear only once. This clonotype was sampled from a human donor with chronic lymphocytic leukemia. Material: PBMCs, obtained after 24 months of ibrutinib treatment. J is TRBJ1-2 and V is TRBV19; D unclear. The CDR3 reads CASSIRDGYTF. The CDR3, as DNA: TGTGCCAGTAGTATACGAGATGGCTACACCTTC.